The present entry profiles one T cell receptor (beta chain) with its context. The antigen is unknown. These data come from a study of beta chain features in type 1 diabetes. General study results and limits: In all four CD4+ subsets, TCRB CDR3 length was significantly, moderately reduced in type 1 diabetes.

CDR1 is MGHRA and CDR2 is YSYEKL in the germline V gene. The ends were cut back, 0 bases at V and 1 base at J, with 10 bases in the middle. The CDR3 runs to 16 residues. The sequenced template was cDNA made from the entire isolated RNA. Sequencing was performed with immunoSEQ multiplex PCR; in TCRdb, only in-frame clones are kept and a portion is missing. The sample lists about 230,000 clones, 16% occurring once. The sample taken for sequencing was naive CD4+ T cells from blood. This TCR was sampled from a man aged 25 to 40 with type 1 diabetes. V and J are TRBV4-1 and TRBJ1-5; D ambiguous. The CDR3 DNA reads TGCGCCAGCAGCCAAGATTACAGTAAAAGCAATCAGCCCCAGCATTTT. This encodes CASSQDYSKSNQPQHF.